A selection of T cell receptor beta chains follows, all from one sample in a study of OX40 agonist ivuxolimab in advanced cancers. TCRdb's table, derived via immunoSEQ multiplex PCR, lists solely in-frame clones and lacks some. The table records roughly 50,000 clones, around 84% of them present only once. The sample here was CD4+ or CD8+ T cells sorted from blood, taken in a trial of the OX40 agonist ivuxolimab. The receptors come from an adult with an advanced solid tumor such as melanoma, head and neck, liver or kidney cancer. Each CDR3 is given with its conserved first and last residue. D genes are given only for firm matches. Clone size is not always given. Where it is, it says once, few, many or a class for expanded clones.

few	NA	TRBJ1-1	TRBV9	CASSVAGGNTEAFF	TGTGCCAGCAGCGTAGCTGGGGGGAATACTGAAGCTTTCTTT
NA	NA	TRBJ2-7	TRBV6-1	CASSEQGNSYEQYF	TGTGCCAGCAGTGAACAGGGCAATTCCTACGAGCAGTACTTC
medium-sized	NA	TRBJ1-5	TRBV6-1	CASSEYMGNQPQHF	TGTGCCAGCAGTGAGTATATGGGCAATCAGCCCCAGCATTTT
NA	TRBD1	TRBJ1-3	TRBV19	CASSAAGTGENTIYF	TGTGCCAGTAGTGCGGCCGGGACAGGGGAAAACACCATATATTTT
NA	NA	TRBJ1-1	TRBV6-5	CASSLTTGYAEAFF	TGTGCCAGCAGCCTAACTACAGGGTACGCTGAAGCTTTCTTT
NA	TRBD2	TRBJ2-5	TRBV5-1	CASSPNAGVQETQYF	TGCGCCAGCAGCCCGAACGCGGGGGTACAAGAGACCCAGTACTTC
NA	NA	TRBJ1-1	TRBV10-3	CAISVEGGTEAFF	TGTGCCATCAGTGTTGAGGGAGGGACTGAAGCTTTCTTT
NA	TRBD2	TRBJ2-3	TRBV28	CASSFGGGADTQYF	TGTGCCAGCAGTTTTGGCGGGGGGGCTGATACGCAGTATTTT
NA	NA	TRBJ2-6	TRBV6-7	CASSDRTRLQSRANVLTF	TGTGCCAGCAGTGACAGGACGCGTTTACAAAGTCGGGCCAACGTCCTGACTTTC
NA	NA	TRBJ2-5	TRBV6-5	CASSYSTGLETQYF	TGTGCCAGCAGTTACTCGACAGGTCTGGAGACCCAGTACTTC
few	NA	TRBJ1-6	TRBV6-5	CASGDFHNSPLHF	TGTGCCAGCGGCGACTTCCATAATTCACCCCTCCACTTT
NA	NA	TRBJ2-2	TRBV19	CASSQTLTYTGELFF	TGTGCCAGTAGTCAAACACTTACCTACACCGGGGAGCTGTTTTTT
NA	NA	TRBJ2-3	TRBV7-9	CASSPRHPGGDTQYF	TGTGCCAGCAGCCCCCGACATCCCGGCGGAGATACGCAGTATTTT
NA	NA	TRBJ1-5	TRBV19	CASSLTGSSNQPQHF	TGTGCCAGTAGCCTAACTGGGAGCAGCAATCAGCCCCAGCATTTT
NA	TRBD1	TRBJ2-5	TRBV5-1	CASSLSPGQGAQYF	TGCGCCAGCAGCTTGAGTCCGGGACAGGGGGCCCAGTACTTC